The following is a TCR beta chain sequence with its context. Profiling relied on immunoSEQ multiplex PCR, and the TCRdb table lists in-frame clones only, not all of them. The table includes roughly 140,000 clones, roughly 90% detected once. This specimen comes from a study of blood T cell repertoires in COVID-19. Study-level information: T cells, B-cell-depleted T cells, or PBMCs supplied cDNA or gDNA.

The CDR3 runs to 17 residues. V was clipped by 5 bases and J by 3 bases; unmatched bases: 7. The germline CDR1 and CDR2 sequences are SGHAT and FQNNGV. The specimen sequenced was peripheral blood. This clonotype was obtained from a man aged 50 or older with active or convalescent COVID-19. V usage is TRBV11-2 and J usage is TRBJ2-4, with 13 bases aligning to TRBD2. Here the CDR3 reads CASSLGLAGVVKNIQYF. The CDR3 DNA is TGTGCCAGCAGCCTTGGACTAGCGGGAGTCGTCAAAAACATTCAGTACTTC.